The source of this T cell receptor beta chain is a study of beta chain features in type 1 diabetes. Study-level points and caveats: The naive, central memory and Treg TCRB repertoires of patients appeared to be more similar to one another than those of healthy donors.

CDR1 and CDR2 (germline): SEHNR, FQNEAQ (reference sequence). The CDR3 is made up of 14 amino acids. The V gene lost 1 base and the J gene lost 5 bases, with 11 bases spanning the gap. One heparinised blood draw averaging approximately 100 mL was given by each donor. A CD45RO/CCR7/CD25/CD127/CD95/CD27 panel sorted naive, central memory, regulatory and stem cell-like memory CD4+ cells. This clone turned up a few times. No antigen is known for it. The authors reverse transcribed all of the isolated RNA, so sequencing captured expressed TCRB transcripts. Average reads for naive, central memory and regulatory T cell samples were about 3.57 million. Some clones are missing from TCRdb's copy, which holds only in-frame ones; the method was immunoSEQ multiplex PCR. The sample records more than 120,000 clones, roughly a tenth being singletons.

The sample taken for sequencing was naive CD4+ T cells from blood. The TCR comes from a man between 18 and 29 years old in good health. The genes are TRBV7-9 and TRBJ2-5, with a possible D match to TRBD2 (6 bases). CDR3 residues: CASSLDWGVETQYF. In DNA form, the CDR3 reads TGTGCCAGCAGCTTAGACTGGGGGGTGGAGACCCAGTACTTC.